This T cell receptor beta chain was profiled in a study of blood T cell repertoires in COVID-19. Background on the study: The origin of the acute and convalescent COVID-19 samples was the United States, Italy and Spain.

TCRdb keeps only in-frame clones here, not all; method: immunoSEQ multiplex PCR. The sample has 200,000 to 250,000 clones, almost 85% seen once. CDR1 is ENHRY, CDR2 SYGVKD, per germline. The CDR3 spans 12 residues. Deletions cut 9 bases from V and 1 base from J, with 9 bases between. The TCR was taken from a woman aged 80 or older with acute or convalescent COVID-19. This chain uses TRBV10-3 with TRBJ1-1; D is unresolved. The sample taken for sequencing was peripheral blood. CDR3 coding DNA: TGTGCCATAAGGAGGCCGAACACTGAAGCTTTCTTT. This translates into CAIRRPNTEAFF.